Presented here are 23 T cell receptor beta chains from one specimen sequenced in a study of Graves' ophthalmopathy and Graves' hyperthyroidism. The authors amplified TCR beta CDR3 regions, and they did so from RNA transcripts for repertoire sequencing. HTBI primers were employed in first-round RT-PCR, then a second-round multiplex PCR followed. TCRdb re-analysed the multiplex PCR reads in MiXCR, keeping a single row per CDR3 protein. This table has approximately 1.2 million distinct CDR3 sequences, roughly 35% appearing once. Input material: peripheral blood or thyroid tissue (not recorded which). These receptors came from an adult man with Graves' hyperthyroidism.

The V gene is TRBV4-3, the J gene TRBJ2-6; 7 bases map to TRBD2. V shed 1 base, J shed 0 bases, and the junction held 3 bases outside the gene matches. The CDR3 has 17 amino acids. Per germline, CDR1 LGHNA and CDR2 YSLEER. DNA for the CDR3: TGCGCCAGCAGCCAAGCGTCTAGCGGCTCTGGGGCCAACGTCCTGACTTTC. Translating it yields CASSQASSGSGANVLTF.

This clonotype was seen more than once but under ten times. The V and J genes are TRBV20-1 and TRBJ2-2, with TRBD1 identical over 7 bases. CDR1 and CDR2 from the germline V gene are DFQATT and SNEGSKA (reference sequence). The CDR3 is 18 residues long. Trimming cost V 2 bases and J 2 bases; bases outside gene matches: 14. The chain's CDR3 is CSARTTGHVLANTGELFF. CDR3 DNA sequence: TGCAGTGCTAGAACGACAGGGCACGTTTTAGCTAACACCGGGGAGCTGTTTTTT.

The V gene is TRBV5-4, the J gene TRBJ2-7; 8 bases are shared with TRBD1. The CDR3 totals 15 residues. The junction had 5 bases not matched to a gene; V was cut back by 2 bases and J by 1 base. The germline CDR1 and CDR2 sequences are SGHNT and YYREEE (reference sequence). The CDR3 loop reads CASSFRGRWSYEQYF. The CDR3 DNA sequence: TGTGCCAGCAGCTTCAGGGGGCGGTGGTCCTACGAGCAGTACTTC. Full variable domain (remainder filled in from reference TRBV5-4 and TRBJ2-7): ETGVTQSPTHLIKTRGQQVTLRCSSQSGHNTVSWYQQALGQGPQFIFQYYREEENGRGNFPPRFSGLQFPNYSSELNVNALELDDSALYLCASSFRGRWSYEQYFGPGTRLTVT.

V usage is TRBV6-6 and J usage is TRBJ1-1; 10 positions agree with TRBD1. V dropped 11 bases and J dropped 3; count of bases not matched to a gene: 15. This CDR3 contains 16 residues. Germline V gene sequence: CDR1 MNHNY, CDR2 SVGAGI (reference sequence). The CDR3 region has the DNA TGTGCCGCGTACGGGACAGGGGCGGACGTAGACACTGAAGCTTTCTTT. As protein: CAAYGTGADVDTEAFF.

With regard to this clonotype: Possible read error: a much larger clone is one base away. V is TRBV5-1 and J is TRBJ1-2, with unresolved D. Germline values: CDR1 SGHRS, CDR2 YFSETQ. The CDR3 totals 15 residues. CDR3 DNA: TGCGCCAGCAACTTGGCTGGTCGTGACATACGTGGCTACACCTTC. As protein: CASNLAGRDIRGYTF. The whole variable domain, filled in from reference TRBV5-1 and TRBJ1-2, reads KAGVTQTPRYLIKTRGQQVTLSCSPISGHRSVSWYQQTPGQGLQFLFEYFSETQRNKGNFPGRFSGRQFSNSRSEMNVSTLELGDSALYLCASNLAGRDIRGYTFGSGTRLTVV.

This clonotype was seen only a few times. The chain employs TRBV7-8 and TRBJ2-7; D uncertain. The CDR3 is 14 residues long. V was trimmed by 10 bases and J by 2 bases, leaving 18 bases between them. CDR1 and CDR2 from the germline V gene are SGHVS and FQNEAQ. The CDR3 nucleotides read TGTGCCACCGCCCGCTTGCAGCCACCCTACGAGCAGTACTTC. Translating gives CATARLQPPYEQYF.

The chain links TRBV5-1 to TRBJ1-4; 7 nucleotides match TRBD1. In germline, CDR1 is SGHRS, CDR2 YFSETQ. The CDR3 runs 15 residues. Losses at the gene ends were 4 bases for V and 8 bases for J; bases not matched to a gene: 11. CDR3 amino acids: CASSQEGTAIEKLFF. In DNA, the CDR3 is TGCGCCAGCAGCCAAGAAGGGACAGCCATAGAAAAACTGTTTTTT.

In the case of this clonotype: A read error is possible here, since a much larger clone lies one base away. As the CDR3 is not closed by the conserved phenylalanine or tryptophan, this likely results from a read error. This chain connects TRBV7-2 to TRBJ1-6; D unresolved. Trimming pared 5 bases from V and 10 bases from J, leaving 15 bases between. The CDR3 totals 14 residues. Germline-derived CDR1 and CDR2 are SGHTA and FQGNSA. This CDR3 is CASSVGLGGSPLHS. CDR3 DNA sequence: TGTGCCAGCAGCGTCGGACTTGGTGGGTCACCCCTCCACTCT.

The sample holds many counts of this clonotype. The rearrangement uses TRBV5-1 and TRBJ1-1; D is unresolved. CDR3 size: 13 residues. V was pared by 2 bases and J by 4 bases, with 9 bases between. Germline V CDR1 and CDR2: SGHRS, YFSETQ. The CDR3 protein is CASSLTPGTEAFF. The DNA of the CDR3 is TGCGCCAGCAGCTTAACACCGGGCACTGAAGCTTTCTTT.

V and J are TRBV14 and TRBJ2-5; TRBD2 matches 11 bases. The CDR3 spans 16 residues. CDR1 and CDR2 (germline): SGHDN, FVKESK. Trimming cost V 4 bases and J 1 base; bases outside gene matches: 5. The CDR3 loop is CASSPLLAGAQETQYF. The DNA for the CDR3 is TGTGCCAGCAGCCCTCTACTAGCGGGAGCCCAAGAGACCCAGTACTTC.

This clonotype is a singleton in its sample. This chain uses TRBV7-9 with TRBJ1-1, with a weak D call TRBD1 (6 bases). The CDR3 totals 13 residues. The V gene lost 8 bases and the J gene lost 1 base, with 11 bases spanning the gap. Germline values: CDR1 SEHNR, CDR2 FQNEAQ (reference sequence). CDR3 amino acids: CASGRTENTEAFF. CDR3 sequence (DNA): TGTGCCAGCGGGAGGACAGAGAACACTGAAGCTTTCTTT.

This clonotype was observed at least ten times. The chain is built from TRBV15 and TRBJ2-7, with unresolved D. Germline V gene data show CDR1 as LNHNV and CDR2 as YYDKDF (reference sequence). V dropped 3 bases and J dropped 5 bases, with 14 bases sitting between them. This CDR3 has 14 amino acids. The CDR3 loop is CATSSGQRPNEQYF. In DNA form, the CDR3 reads TGTGCCACCAGCAGTGGGCAGCGACCTAACGAGCAGTACTTC. Filled out from reference TRBV15 and TRBJ2-7, the complete variable domain reads DAMVIQNPRYQVTQFGKPVTLSCSQTLNHNVMYWYQQKSSQAPKLLFHYYDKDFNNEADTPDNFQSRRPNTSFCFLDIRSPGLGDTAMYLCATSSGQRPNEQYFGPGTRLTVT.

This clonotype was picked up a small number of times. The rearrangement links TRBV7-2 to TRBJ1-1; TRBD1 matches at 8 bases. Trimming took 5 bases from V and 0 from J; bases not matched to a gene: 11. The CDR3 runs to 17 residues. Germline-derived CDR1 and CDR2 are SGHTA and FQGNSA. The CDR3 DNA is TGTGCCAGCAGCAAACTCGGACAGGGAGTCATGAACACTGAAGCTTTCTTT. Amino acid sequence: CASSKLGQGVMNTEAFF. The full variable domain, rest sourced from reference TRBV7-2 and TRBJ1-1, is GAGVSQSPSNKVTEKGKDVELRCDPISGHTALYWYRQSLGQGLEFLIYFQGNSAPDKSGLPSDRFSAERTGGSVSTLTIQRTQQEDSAVYLCASSKLGQGVMNTEAFFGQGTRLTVV.

This clonotype has at least ten counts. The rearrangement joins TRBV29-1 to TRBJ1-2; 7 positions match TRBD1. Germline values: CDR1 SQVTM, CDR2 ANQGSEA. With 2 bases clipped from V and 6 bases from J, the junction kept 6 bases outside the gene matches. The CDR3 runs to 13 residues. As DNA, the CDR3 is TGCAGCGTTGAAAGGGCAGGGGGACATGGCTACACCTTC. Translation gives CSVERAGGHGYTF.

This clonotype was detected many times. The CDR3 reads CASSVRGWNTEAFF. Written as DNA, the CDR3 is TGTGCCAGCAGCGTAAGAGGCTGGAACACTGAAGCTTTCTTT. The chain employs TRBV11-2 and TRBJ1-1; no clear D. V lost 5 bases and J lost 1, with 11 bases in between. In germline, CDR1 is SGHAT, CDR2 FQNNGV. The CDR3 totals 14 residues.

There are many counts of this clonotype. The J gene is TRBJ1-2, the V gene TRBV19; D uncertain. This CDR3 comprises 18 residues. Trimming took off 5 bases at V and 6 bases at J, with 28 bases between the two ends. Per the germline V gene, CDR1 is LNHDA and CDR2 is SQIVND (reference sequence). In DNA form, the CDR3 reads TGTGCCAGTAGTGTCGACACCATACAAGTCGGCGCCGGCGATGGCTACACCTTC. The encoded protein is CASSVDTIQVGAGDGYTF.

This clonotype was detected ten times or more. This chain connects TRBV19 to TRBJ1-2; D not certain. Germline V CDR1 and CDR2: LNHDA, SQIVND (reference sequence). The V end lost 3 bases, the J end lost 1 base, and 12 bases lay between the germline ends. CDR3 size: 15 residues. The DNA for the CDR3 is TGTGCCAGTAGTATCGTCGGCAGATTTAACTATGGCTACACCTTC. It is translated as CASSIVGRFNYGYTF.

This clonotype was recorded many times. The rearrangement links TRBV7-8 to TRBJ2-5; D possibly corresponds to TRBD1 (6 bases). V was clipped by 5 bases and J by 11 bases, with 15 bases between them. Germline V gene sequence: CDR1 SGHVS, CDR2 FQNEAQ. This CDR3 is 12 amino acids long. CDR3 sequence (DNA): TGTGCCAGCAGCACAACAGGGTGGAGACAGTACTTC. This codes for CASSTTGWRQYF.

This clonotype appeared many times. This rearrangement joins TRBV20-1 to TRBJ1-4; D is undetermined. Germline CDR1 reads DFQATT; CDR2 reads SNEGSKA (reference sequence). V lost 3 bases, J lost 1 base, and 12 bases lay in between. The CDR3 spans 15 residues. As DNA, the CDR3 is TGCAGTGCTAGCATAGACTCTGGAACTAATGAAAAACTGTTTTTT. Protein: CSASIDSGTNEKLFF.

This clonotype showed up just a few times. An end of the junction does not agree with germline; a read error may underlie this. This rearrangement joins TRBV29-1 to TRBJ1-3; D not resolved. CDR1 SQVTM and CDR2 ANQGSEA come from the germline V gene. The length of the CDR3 is 16 residues. The CDR3 sequence is CSVEWAGTSSGSTIYF. The CDR3 nucleotides are TGCAGCGTTGAATGGGCAGGAACGAGCTCTGGAAGCACCATATATTTT.

The table lists this clonotype with many counts. The chain uses TRBV29-1 and TRBJ1-1, with 8 bases aligning to TRBD1. Trimming removed 4 bases from V and 7 bases from J; junction bases left unmatched: 14. Germline CDR1 is SQVTM and CDR2 is ANQGSEA. This CDR3 is built from 15 residues. CDR3 bases: TGCAGCGTTGCCCTGACAGGGGAAGTTGTTGGTGAAGCTTTCTTT. Protein: CSVALTGEVVGEAFF.

The J gene is TRBJ1-2, the V gene TRBV11-3; D perhaps matches TRBD1 (5 bases). The CDR3 contains 16 residues. Looked up from germline, CDR1 is SGHNT and CDR2 is YENEEA. V dropped 4 bases and J dropped 4 bases, with 19 bases sitting between them. The CDR3 nucleotides read TGTGCCAGCAGCTCCCCCGTTCCAGGAAGGGGCTATGGCTACACCTTC. Translating it yields CASSSPVPGRGYGYTF.

This clonotype was recorded a few times. The rearrangement joins TRBV6-6 to TRBJ1-6; 7 bases line up with TRBD1. V gave up 2 bases and J gave up 9 bases; unmatched junction bases: 4. CDR3 length: 14 amino acids. Germline V gives CDR1 MNHNY, CDR2 SVGAGI (reference sequence). The DNA of the CDR3 is TGTGCCAGCAGTTACCCGACAGGGATTTCACCCCTCCACTTT. Its translation is CASSYPTGISPLHF.